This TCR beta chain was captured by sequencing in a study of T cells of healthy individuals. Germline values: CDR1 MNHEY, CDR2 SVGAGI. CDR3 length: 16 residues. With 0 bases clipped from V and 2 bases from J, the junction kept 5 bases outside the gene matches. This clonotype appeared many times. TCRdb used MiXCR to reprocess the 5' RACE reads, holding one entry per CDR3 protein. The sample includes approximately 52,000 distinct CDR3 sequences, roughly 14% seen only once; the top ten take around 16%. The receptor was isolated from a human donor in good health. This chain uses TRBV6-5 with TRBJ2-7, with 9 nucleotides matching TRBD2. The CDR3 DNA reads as TGTGCCAGCAGTTACTCTAAGACTAGCGGTACCTACGAGCAGTACTTC. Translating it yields CASSYSKTSGTYEQYF.